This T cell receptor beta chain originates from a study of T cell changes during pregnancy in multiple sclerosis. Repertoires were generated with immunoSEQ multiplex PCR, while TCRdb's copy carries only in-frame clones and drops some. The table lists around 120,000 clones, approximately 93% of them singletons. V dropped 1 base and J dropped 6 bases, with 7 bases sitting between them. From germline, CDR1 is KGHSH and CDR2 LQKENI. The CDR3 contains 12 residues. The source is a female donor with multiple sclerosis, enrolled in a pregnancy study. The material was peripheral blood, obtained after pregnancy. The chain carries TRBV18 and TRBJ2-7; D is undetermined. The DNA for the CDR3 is TGTGCCAGCTCACCACGTCGGTCCGAGCAGTACTTC. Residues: CASSPRRSEQYF.